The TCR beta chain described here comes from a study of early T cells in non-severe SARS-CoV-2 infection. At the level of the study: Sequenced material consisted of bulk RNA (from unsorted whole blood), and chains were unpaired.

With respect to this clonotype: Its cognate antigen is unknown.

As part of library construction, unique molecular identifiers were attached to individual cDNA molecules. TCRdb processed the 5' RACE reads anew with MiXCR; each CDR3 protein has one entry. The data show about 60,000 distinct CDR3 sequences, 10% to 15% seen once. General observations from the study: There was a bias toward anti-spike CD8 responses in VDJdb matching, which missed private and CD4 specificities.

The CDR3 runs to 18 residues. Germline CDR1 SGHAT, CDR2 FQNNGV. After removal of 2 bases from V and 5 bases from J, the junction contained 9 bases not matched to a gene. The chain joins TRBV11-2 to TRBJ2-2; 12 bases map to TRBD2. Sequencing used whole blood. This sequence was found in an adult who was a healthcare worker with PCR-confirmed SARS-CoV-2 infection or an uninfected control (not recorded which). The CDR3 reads CASSLTSLAGGATGELFF. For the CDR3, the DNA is TGTGCCAGCAGCTTAACGTCACTAGCGGGAGGAGCTACCGGGGAGCTGTTTTTT. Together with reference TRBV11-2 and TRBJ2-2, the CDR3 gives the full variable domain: EAGVAQSPRYKIIEKRQSVAFWCNPISGHATLYWYQQILGQGPKLLIQFQNNGVVDDSQLPKDRFSAERLKGVDSTLKIQPAKLEDSAVYLCASSLTSLAGGATGELFFGEGSRLTVL.